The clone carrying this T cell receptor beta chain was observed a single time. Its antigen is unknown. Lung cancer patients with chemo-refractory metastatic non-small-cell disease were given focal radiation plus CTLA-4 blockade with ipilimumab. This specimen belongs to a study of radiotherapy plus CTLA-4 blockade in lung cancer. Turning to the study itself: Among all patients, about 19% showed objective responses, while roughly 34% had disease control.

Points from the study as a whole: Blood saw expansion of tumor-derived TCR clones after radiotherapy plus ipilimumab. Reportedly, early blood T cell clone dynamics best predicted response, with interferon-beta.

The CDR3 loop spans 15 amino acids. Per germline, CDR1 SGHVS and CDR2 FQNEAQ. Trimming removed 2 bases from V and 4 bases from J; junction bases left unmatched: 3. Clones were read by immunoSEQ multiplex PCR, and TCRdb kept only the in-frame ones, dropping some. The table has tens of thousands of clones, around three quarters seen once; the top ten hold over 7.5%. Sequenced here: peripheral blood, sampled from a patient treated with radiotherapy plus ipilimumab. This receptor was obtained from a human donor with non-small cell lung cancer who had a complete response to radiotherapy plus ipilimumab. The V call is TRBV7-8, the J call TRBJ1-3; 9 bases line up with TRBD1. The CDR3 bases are TGTGCCAGCAGCTTAAGGGACAGGGTGGGAAACACCATATATTTT. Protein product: CASSLRDRVGNTIYF.